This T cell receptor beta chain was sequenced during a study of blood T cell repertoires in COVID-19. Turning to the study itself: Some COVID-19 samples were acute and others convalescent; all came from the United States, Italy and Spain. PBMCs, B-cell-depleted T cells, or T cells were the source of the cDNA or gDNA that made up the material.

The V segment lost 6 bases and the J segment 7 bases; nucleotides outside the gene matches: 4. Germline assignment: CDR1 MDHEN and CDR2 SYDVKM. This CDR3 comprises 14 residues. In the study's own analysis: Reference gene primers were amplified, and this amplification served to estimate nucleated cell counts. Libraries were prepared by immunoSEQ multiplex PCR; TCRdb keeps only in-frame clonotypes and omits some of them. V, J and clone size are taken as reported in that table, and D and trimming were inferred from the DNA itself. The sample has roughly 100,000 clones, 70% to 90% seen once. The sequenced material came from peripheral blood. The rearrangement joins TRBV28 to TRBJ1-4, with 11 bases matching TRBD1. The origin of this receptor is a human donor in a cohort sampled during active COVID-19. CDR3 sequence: CASSRTGGIEKLFF. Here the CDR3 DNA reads TGTGCCAGCAGCCGGACAGGGGGCATTGAAAAACTGTTTTTT.